These T cell receptor beta chains were read from a single sample in a study of T cells after yellow fever vaccination. TCRdb recomputed calls from the 5' RACE reads with MiXCR, one row per CDR3 protein. Here the sample spans fewer than 400,000 distinct CDR3 sequences, more than 5.5% being singletons. The sample consisted of PBMCs, taken 5 days after the yellow fever booster vaccination. These receptors all stem from a man aged 30 to 45 who received the YFV17D yellow fever vaccine. Each CDR3 is given with its conserved first and last residue. Fields, in order: clone size, V gene, D gene, J gene, CDR3 protein, CDR3 DNA. A D gene is named only where the DNA matches it firmly. Expanded clones get a size class; other rows say once, few or many, or leave the size out.

.	TRBV19	TRBD2	TRBJ2-7	CASSDLAGPYEQYF	TGTGCCAGTAGTGACCTAGCGGGTCCCTACGAGCAGTACTTC
.	TRBV5-4	TRBD2	TRBJ2-6	CASSTGLAYGANVLTF	TGTGCCAGCAGCACGGGACTAGCGTATGGGGCCAACGTCCTGACTTTC
.	TRBV11-2	TRBD2	TRBJ2-3	CASDDLAGFVVDTQYF	TGTGCCAGCGACGATCTAGCGGGGTTTGTTGTAGATACGCAGTATTTT
few	TRBV3-1	.	TRBJ1-1	CASSQVEQMSEAFF	TGTGCCAGCAGCCAAGTGGAACAAATGTCTGAAGCTTTCTTT
many	TRBV28	.	TRBJ2-7	CASSSPDSFEQYF	TGTGCCAGCAGTTCACCGGACAGCTTCGAGCAGTACTTC
many	TRBV5-6	TRBD1	TRBJ2-5	CASSLLRQGETQYF	TGTGCCAGCAGCTTACTCAGACAGGGAGAGACCCAGTACTTC
many	TRBV3-1	TRBD2	TRBJ2-5	CASSQDVGTSGKETQYF	TGTGCCAGCAGCCAAGACGTAGGGACTAGCGGGAAAGAGACCCAGTACTTC
many	TRBV7-2	.	TRBJ2-7	CASSLATETYEQYF	TGTGCCAGCAGCTTAGCAACTGAGACCTACGAGCAGTACTTC
.	TRBV11-2	TRBD1	TRBJ1-1	CASSSNRGTGGVGGTEAFF	TGTGCCAGCAGCTCAAATAGGGGGACAGGGGGCGTTGGTGGCACTGAAGCTTTCTTT
many	TRBV5-1	.	TRBJ2-7	CASSPDQSYEQYF	TGCGCCAGCAGCCCCGATCAGTCCTACGAGCAGTACTTC
many	TRBV12-3/TRBV12-4	.	TRBJ2-2	CASSLKHGPVGELFF	TGTGCCAGCAGCCTTAAACACGGGCCGGTCGGGGAGCTGTTTTTT
many	TRBV7-9	.	TRBJ1-2	CASSRWTADYGYTF	TGTGCCAGCAGCCGTTGGACAGCGGACTATGGCTACACCTTC
few	TRBV7-8	TRBD2	TRBJ2-3	CASSIRGGGLAGATRNTQYF	TGTGCCAGCAGCATCCGGGGGGGGGGACTAGCGGGAGCCACACGGAATACGCAGTATTTT
.	TRBV29-1	.	TRBJ2-1	CSVPGSNEQFF	TGCAGCGTTCCCGGGAGCAATGAGCAGTTCTTC
many	TRBV7-9	.	TRBJ2-5	CASSPPVGGPQETQYF	TGTGCCAGCAGCCCCCCTGTGGGGGGTCCCCAAGAGACCCAGTACTTC
.	TRBV20-1	TRBD2	TRBJ2-5	CSARGAGGGGETQYF	TGCAGTGCTAGAGGCGCGGGAGGGGGAGGCGAGACCCAGTACTTC
.	TRBV9	TRBD1	TRBJ1-6	CASSPQGGNNSPLHF	TGTGCCAGCAGCCCACAGGGGGGTAATAATTCACCCCTCCACTTT
few	TRBV5-4	TRBD2	TRBJ2-2	CASSKRESTGELFF	TGTGCCAGCAGCAAGCGGGAGAGCACCGGGGAGCTGTTTTTT
few	TRBV7-2	TRBD2	TRBJ2-3	CASSYGTSGSTTQYF	TGTGCCAGCAGTTACGGGACTAGCGGGAGTACTACGCAGTATTTT
few	TRBV6-1	.	TRBJ2-1	CASARDRLDEQFF	TGTGCCAGCGCGCGGGACCGCCTGGATGAGCAGTTCTTC
.	TRBV5-1	.	TRBJ2-3	CASSLRPSGADTQYF	TGCGCCAGCAGCCTCCGGCCCTCCGGGGCAGATACGCAGTATTTT
few	TRBV20-1	.	TRBJ2-3	CSAEPYTDTQYF	TGCAGTGCAGAACCATATACAGATACGCAGTATTTT
few	TRBV11-2	TRBD2	TRBJ2-7	CASSLLASHSYEQYF	TGTGCCAGCAGTTTACTAGCGTCCCACTCCTACGAGCAGTACTTC
few	TRBV6-1	.	TRBJ1-3	CASSGRGGSGNTIYF	TGTGCCAGCAGCGGACGGGGAGGGTCTGGAAACACCATATATTTT
few	TRBV20-1	.	TRBJ2-7	CSARPHLGPHHF	TGCAGTGCTAGGCCACACCTTGGGCCCCACCACTTC
many	TRBV5-1	.	TRBJ2-1	CASSLDREWNEQFF	TGCGCCAGCAGCTTGGACAGGGAATGGAATGAGCAGTTCTTC
.	TRBV12-3/TRBV12-4	.	TRBJ2-5	CASSPAGASRETQYF	TGTGCCAGCAGCCCAGCCGGGGCCTCACGAGAGACCCAGTACTTC
many	TRBV28	.	TRBJ2-7	CASSSVLLSSYEQYF	TGTGCCAGCAGTTCAGTTCTTCTTAGCTCCTACGAGCAGTACTTC
many	TRBV5-1	.	TRBJ2-1	CASSPQGPYNEQFF	TGCGCCAGCAGCCCCCAGGGACCCTACAATGAGCAGTTCTTC
many	TRBV5-5	.	TRBJ2-5	CASSSPGQETQYF	TGTGCCAGCAGCTCGCCCGGACAAGAGACCCAGTACTTC
few	TRBV20-1	.	TRBJ2-7	CSAKRGARAHEQYF	TGCAGTGCCAAGAGAGGAGCCAGGGCCCACGAGCAGTACTTC
many	TRBV6-1	.	TRBJ1-5	CASSISSNQPQHF	TGTGCCAGCAGTATTTCTAGCAATCAGCCCCAGCATTTT
many	TRBV28	.	TRBJ2-3	CASRGGPSTDTQYF	TGTGCCAGCAGGGGCGGTCCCAGCACAGATACGCAGTATTTT
.	TRBV4-1	.	TRBJ1-3	CASSRAGTIYF	TGCGCCAGCAGCCGGGCAGGCACCATATATTTT
few	TRBV19	TRBD2	TRBJ2-1	CASSFTPPSGRAWFF	TGTGCCAGTAGTTTCACCCCACCTAGCGGGAGGGCCTGGTTCTTC
.	TRBV9	.	TRBJ1-1	CASSVWGSGTETFF	.
many	TRBV5-1	.	TRBJ1-2	CASSLLGGDDYGYTF	TGCGCCAGCAGCCTACTCGGAGGGGACGACTATGGCTACACCTTC
many	TRBV7-2	TRBD1	TRBJ2-7	CASSLEATGGAEQYF	TGTGCCAGCAGCTTAGAGGCGACAGGGGGCGCCGAGCAGTACTTC
many	TRBV10-2	.	TRBJ1-1	CASMARGRTGEAFF	TGCGCCAGCATGGCAAGAGGGAGAACTGGTGAAGCTTTCTTT
.	TRBV20-1	.	TRBJ1-2	CSAGGGAGYTF	TGCAGTGCTGGGGGGGGAGCTGGCTACACCTTC
few	TRBV6-4	TRBD2	TRBJ2-1	CASSELAGNYNEQFF	TGTGCCAGCAGTGAACTAGCGGGGAACTACAATGAGCAGTTCTTC
few	TRBV10-3	.	TRBJ2-1	CAIRDPGGYNEQFF	TGTGCCATCAGGGACCCCGGGGGTTACAATGAGCAGTTCTTC
many	TRBV6-4	.	TRBJ2-3	CASSDSEGDTQYF	TGTGCCAGCAGTGACTCGGAGGGAGATACGCAGTATTTT
few	TRBV28	.	TRBJ2-2	CATRVEVGELFF	TGTGCCACCCGAGTGGAAGTCGGGGAGCTGTTTTTT
many	TRBV2	TRBD2	TRBJ2-1	CAASRRSSGSAEQFF	TGTGCCGCCAGCCGTCGGTCTAGCGGGAGCGCTGAGCAGTTCTTC
many	TRBV12-3/TRBV12-4	TRBD2	TRBJ2-1	CASSFRPSGSSYNEQFF	TGTGCCAGCAGCTTCCGGCCTAGCGGGAGCTCCTACAATGAGCAGTTCTTC
many	TRBV4-3	.	TRBJ2-1	CASSQEEYLAQFF	TGCGCCAGCAGCCAAGAGGAATATTTGGCGCAGTTCTTC
few	TRBV10-3	TRBD2	TRBJ2-1	CAISSGTRNEQFF	TGTGCCATCAGTTCCGGGACTAGGAATGAGCAGTTCTTC
few	TRBV7-2	.	TRBJ2-6	CASSPKFARAGANVLTF	TGTGCCAGCAGCCCTAAGTTCGCAAGAGCTGGGGCCAACGTCCTGACTTTC
many	TRBV11-2	TRBD2	TRBJ2-7	CASSLVWLAGTYEQYF	TGTGCCAGCAGCTTAGTGTGGCTAGCGGGAACCTACGAGCAGTACTTC
few	TRBV13	.	TRBJ2-1	CASSPEGAAGNEQFF	TGTGCCAGCAGCCCCGAGGGAGCCGCAGGGAATGAGCAGTTCTTC
.	TRBV11-3	.	TRBJ1-1	CASSSMVGTEAFF	TGTGCCAGCAGTTCGATGGTTGGCACTGAAGCTTTCTTT
.	TRBV20-1	TRBD1	TRBJ2-5	CSAYGQAAFFSETQYF	TGCAGCGCTTATGGACAGGCTGCGTTCTTCTCGGAGACCCAGTACTTC
.	TRBV7-2	.	TRBJ1-2	CAAPSVEAGVGGYTF	TGTGCCGCCCCTTCCGTTGAAGCGGGGGTTGGAGGCTACACCTTC